Presented here are 9 T cell receptor beta chains from one specimen sequenced in a study of T cell changes during pregnancy in multiple sclerosis. Assay used: immunoSEQ multiplex PCR; TCRdb lists only in-frame clones, some missing. The sample shows around 78,000 clones, roughly 93% of them seen only once. The sequences come from peripheral blood, collected in the second trimester of pregnancy. These receptors were collected from a female donor with multiple sclerosis, enrolled in a pregnancy study.

The rearrangement joins TRBV5-6 to TRBJ2-5, with 11 positions matching TRBD2. Germline CDR1 and CDR2: SGHDT and YYEEEE. The CDR3 is 15 residues long. V was clipped by 4 bases and J by 8 bases; unmatched bases: 10. The CDR3 loop is CASSLSGGAGFTQYF. DNA of the CDR3: TGTGCCAGCAGCCTTAGCGGGGGGGCCGGGTTTACCCAGTACTTC.

This chain uses TRBV7-2 with TRBJ2-7; TRBD2 aligns across 7 bases. The CDR3 consists of 15 residues. Germline V gives CDR1 SGHTA, CDR2 FQGNSA. The V and J ends lost 5 bases and 0 bases, in that order; junction bases with no gene match: 7. CDR3 sequence reads: CASSEGLSLSYEQYF. Written as DNA, the CDR3 is TGTGCCAGCAGCGAGGGACTATCTCTCTCCTACGAGCAGTACTTC.

The gene calls are TRBV5-3 and TRBJ2-7; D is perhaps TRBD2 (5 bases). TRBV5-3 has ORF status, its function being uncertain. V lost 7 bases to trimming and J lost 3 bases, with 20 bases between them. The CDR3 is 15 amino acids. In nucleotides, the CDR3 is TGTGCCAGAGTCGGCGGCGGGCAAAATTACTACGAGCAGTACTTC. Translation gives CARVGGGQNYYEQYF.

The chain uses TRBV4-1 and TRBJ2-7; D might be TRBD2 (5 bases). The CDR3 extends over 14 amino acids. The V and J ends lost 4 bases and 2 bases respectively, with 12 bases between them. Germline V gene lookup returns CDR1 MGHRA and CDR2 YSYEKL. This CDR3 is CASSRPGTPYEQYF. The CDR3 DNA is TGCGCCAGCAGCCGCCCGGGAACTCCCTACGAGCAGTACTTC.

J is TRBJ2-5 and V is TRBV9; 16 bases line up with TRBD2. With V trimmed by 0 bases and J by 5 bases, 7 bases remained unmatched. The CDR3 totals 18 residues. Germline CDR1 is SGDLS and CDR2 is YYNGEE. The DNA for the CDR3 is TGTGCCAGCAGCGTAGCCCCGGGACTAGCGGGGGGGTTGGAGACCCAGTACTTC. It codes for CASSVAPGLAGGLETQYF.

The V call is TRBV10-2, the J call TRBJ1-2; D gene uncertain. The V gene's germline CDR1 is WSHSY and CDR2 SAAADI. V was clipped by 3 bases and J by 3 bases, with 14 bases between them. The length of the CDR3 is 15 residues. The CDR3 is CASSDQASWDYGYTF. The DNA of the CDR3 is TGCGCCAGCAGTGATCAGGCCAGTTGGGACTATGGCTACACCTTC.

This chain joins TRBV5-6 and TRBJ1-6, with D uncertain. V lost 4 bases and J 0 bases, leaving 8 bases between the germline ends. Germline loops: CDR1 SGHDT, CDR2 YYEEEE. The CDR3 runs 15 residues. CDR3 DNA: TGTGCCAGCAGCCATGAGAGCTCCTATAATTCACCCCTCCACTTT. Translated, it gives CASSHESSYNSPLHF. Supplemented by reference TRBV5-6 and TRBJ1-6, the full variable domain reads DAGVTQSPTHLIKTRGQQVTLRCSPKSGHDTVSWYQQALGQGPQFIFQYYEEEERQRGNFPDRFSGHQFPNYSSELNVNALLLGDSALYLCASSHESSYNSPLHFGNGTRLTVT.

The rearrangement joins TRBV5-6 to TRBJ1-5; D is unresolved. The ends were cut back, 2 bases at V and 0 bases at J, with 6 bases in the middle. Germline values: CDR1 SGHDT, CDR2 YYEEEE. The CDR3 runs to 14 residues. The CDR3 protein is CASSFYSSNQPQHF. The CDR3 DNA reads as TGTGCCAGCAGCTTTTACTCTAGCAATCAGCCCCAGCATTTT.

The chain joins TRBV27 to TRBJ2-3; perhaps TRBD2 as D (6 bases). Between the trimmed V and J ends, which lost 6 bases and 3 bases, there was a span of 13 bases. The length of the CDR3 is 14 residues. Germline V gene sequence: CDR1 MNHEY, CDR2 SMNVEV (reference sequence). CDR3 sequence (DNA): TGTGCCAGCAGCCTCGGACGGGGGACAGATACGCAGTATTTT. It translates to CASSLGRGTDTQYF.